This TCR beta chain was identified in a study of shared clonotypes between healthy human individuals (TCRdb year 2020). For context, the study as a whole: The cohort included three men and a couple of women between 18 and 49 years of age. Leukapheresis yielded between about 0.85 and 10 billion PBMCs per donor. Per donor, three plates each were used for CD4 naive and CD4 memory, two for CD8 naive, and one for CD8 memory. To increase sequencing depth and limit assay-specific biases, TCR repertoire library preparation and sequencing were carried out by different laboratories using diverse techniques. To estimate repertoire size and how much clonotypes are shared between individuals, the study performed deep sequencing of blood TCR repertoires from a few healthy adults.

The CDR3 goes from the cysteine to the phenylalanine over 15 residues. The DNA shown is the 45-base CDR3, in frame from base 1. TCR CDR3 regions were amplified from genomic DNA by multiplex PCR using the deep immunoSEQ assay. Genomic DNA extracted from each cell subset was distributed evenly over all wells of several immunoSEQ 96-well plates, and each plate served as one replicate. Each replicate PCR for sorted subsets received around 200 ng genomic DNA, equal to roughly 30,000 T cell genomes. Purified libraries were measured with a Qubit 3.0 fluorometer, size-checked on a Bioanalyzer 2100, and measured again with the KAPA Library Quantification kit. A separate single-read 150-cycle Illumina NextSeq 550 flow cell was used to sequence each immunoSEQ 96-well plate. The paper's processing steps were these. Because the immunoSEQ output included only junctional sequences and no quality scores, the filtering could not be the same as the filtering used for full-length reads. Sequences were annotated with PyIR, a Python wrapper for IgBLAST v1.9, and V/J genes and CDR3 were assigned using IMGT germline references. Reads with weak V/J assignments (E-value above 1e-6), missing CDR3, stop codons, out-of-frame junctions, or ambiguous translated residues were removed. V3J clonotypes were defined as sequences sharing the same inferred V gene, J gene, and CDR3 amino acid sequence. Percentage overlap between repertoires was calculated by dividing the number of shared unique clonotypes by the size of the smaller repertoire. Richness of each repertoire was evaluated using RTK rarefaction, the Chao1 estimator, and Recon v2.1 estimates of unobserved clonotypes. Generation probabilities were computed with OLGA for all TCRbeta clonotypes obtained by the gDNA method from a few donors. TCRdb took this table from immuneACCESS and kept in-frame rearrangements with V and J called. Such tables lack part of the clones; where checked against another copy, unresolved V genes explain under half of the gap, and the rest is unexplained. From that table come the V and J calls and clone size; the DNA was used to work out D and trimming. This sample has fewer than 3 million clones in its table, and 85% to 95% of those were observed once. The ten largest clones take up about 0.41% of the sample.

Donors were healthy HIV-negative adults with no recently reported acute infections or vaccinations. All donors were Caucasian adults living in Nashville, Tennessee, USA. CD4+ T cells were enriched by magnetic negative selection; naive cells were then positively selected on CD45RA, and the negative fraction formed the memory subset. Blood was obtained by leukapheresis, after which PBMCs were separated by Ficoll-Histopaque density gradient centrifugation and cryopreserved in liquid nitrogen vapor phase. Purity and quantity of every magnetically sorted T cell population were checked by analytical flow cytometry. Genomic DNA was isolated from every sorted fraction and measured by UV absorbance on a Nanodrop 2000c. With respect to this clone: Its antigen target is currently unknown. Per-nucleotide qualities are absent, and no much larger clonotype sits a single base away.

What the research found in general, with its limitations: Pairwise subsampling indicated that sequencing depth was expected to affect the degree of clonotype sharing among donors. Across a few donors, roughly 5% of naive CD4, roughly 3.4% of naive CD8, approximately 2.5% of memory CD4, and around 0.4% of memory CD8 clonotypes were shared. Naive subsets generally had larger estimated clonotype richness than memory subsets did. Even with the large sequencing depth, rarefaction of the sorted-subset datasets indicated that sequencing was incomplete. Clonotypes shared by all four sorted-subset donors showed higher generation probabilities than non-shared clonotypes. Because the study included a small number of donors, the genetic and exposure-history diversity represented was limited. Only blood was sampled, and tissue TCR repertoires likely differ from those in blood.

The sequence came from a young man in good health. Some clones in this sample may be carry-over from other donors' samples. The chain links TRBV12-2 with TRBJ2-3; the table's D call, TRBD2, was not checked against the DNA. TRBV12-2 is an annotated pseudogene. Specimen: naive CD4+ T cells from PBMCs. Interpreted using the paper, the cell subset or site label stands for: CD45RA+ positively selected. Here is the DNA: TGTGCAAGTCGCCGCCGGGCGGGAGAGGGAGATACGCAGTATTTT. The encoded protein is CASRRRAGEGDTQYF.